A selection of T cell receptor beta chains follows, all from one sample in a study of Ad26.COV2.S vaccination and SARS-CoV-2 variants. TCRdb's copy holds only in-frame clones and misses some; the assay was immunoSEQ multiplex PCR. The data hold 300,000 to 400,000 clones, with roughly 81% observed a single time. The sample consisted of peripheral blood, taken in a trial of Ad26.COV2.S vaccine versus placebo. The receptors shown here come from a person between 18 and 60 years old who received the Ad26.COV2.S COVID-19 vaccine or a placebo. Each CDR3 is given without its conserved first and last residue. D genes are given only for firm matches.

D gene: -; V gene: TRBV9; J gene: TRBJ2-3; CDR3 protein: ASSVASFTDTQY
D gene: TRBD1; V gene: TRBV5-6; J gene: TRBJ2-3; CDR3 protein: ASSFDRENTDTQY
D gene: TRBD2; V gene: TRBV7-2; J gene: TRBJ2-7; CDR3 protein: ASSLDLAGFYEQY
D gene: -; V gene: TRBV4-3; J gene: TRBJ1-3; CDR3 protein: ASSQDRVFAGNTIY
D gene: -; V gene: TRBV19; J gene: TRBJ2-2; CDR3 protein: ASSRPGPRTGELF
D gene: -; V gene: TRBV18; J gene: TRBJ1-1; CDR3 protein: ASSPPGMPNTEAF
D gene: TRBD1; V gene: TRBV7-9; J gene: TRBJ1-2; CDR3 protein: ASSLALDRGRGGYT
D gene: -; V gene: TRBV9; J gene: TRBJ1-3; CDR3 protein: ASSPRVRGESGNTIY
D gene: -; V gene: TRBV7-7; J gene: TRBJ2-1; CDR3 protein: ASSFGGKDNEQF
D gene: -; V gene: TRBV6-1; J gene: TRBJ1-2; CDR3 protein: ASSDWGSKGGAYGYT
D gene: TRBD2; V gene: TRBV28; J gene: TRBJ2-7; CDR3 protein: ASSPTSRTRNEQY
D gene: -; V gene: TRBV9; J gene: TRBJ2-3; CDR3 protein: ASSVGAGAAADTQY
D gene: TRBD1; V gene: TRBV5-5; J gene: TRBJ1-2; CDR3 protein: ASSLGLTGNYGYT
D gene: TRBD1; V gene: TRBV19; J gene: TRBJ1-2; CDR3 protein: ASTSPGGTVNYGYT
D gene: -; V gene: TRBV6-2/TRBV6-3; J gene: TRBJ2-3; CDR3 protein: ASSYPGTGTDTQY
D gene: -; V gene: TRBV5-1; J gene: TRBJ1-4; CDR3 protein: ASSGAVGGKEKLF
D gene: -; V gene: TRBV7-6; J gene: TRBJ1-4; CDR3 protein: ASTPSRGGVYEKLF
D gene: -; V gene: TRBV5-1; J gene: TRBJ2-7; CDR3 protein: ASSAPDSYEQY
D gene: -; V gene: TRBV18; J gene: TRBJ1-1; CDR3 protein: ASSPRVGNTEAF
D gene: TRBD1; V gene: TRBV7-9; J gene: TRBJ2-5; CDR3 protein: ASSSEDRGRLETQY
D gene: -; V gene: TRBV5-4; J gene: TRBJ2-6; CDR3 protein: ASSFKGAGANVLT
D gene: TRBD1; V gene: TRBV24-1; J gene: TRBJ2-3; CDR3 protein: ATSLKNRGMRHTDTQY
D gene: -; V gene: TRBV6-6; J gene: TRBJ2-5; CDR3 protein: ASSSGAETQY
D gene: TRBD2; V gene: TRBV10-2; J gene: TRBJ2-7; CDR3 protein: ASIPTGGSYEQY
D gene: TRBD1; V gene: TRBV11-2; J gene: TRBJ2-1; CDR3 protein: ASSLDSGQGSNEQF
D gene: -; V gene: TRBV11-2; J gene: TRBJ2-7; CDR3 protein: ASSFVGIPSYEQY
D gene: -; V gene: TRBV5-1; J gene: TRBJ1-5; CDR3 protein: ASSVDSNQPQH
D gene: -; V gene: TRBV20-1; J gene: TRBJ1-2; CDR3 protein: SASNSDGRLANYGYT
D gene: TRBD1; V gene: TRBV6-6; J gene: TRBJ2-7; CDR3 protein: ASSGFDRGLYEQY
D gene: -; V gene: TRBV6-1; J gene: TRBJ1-5; CDR3 protein: ASSEAGWQPQH
D gene: TRBD2; V gene: TRBV10-2; J gene: TRBJ2-5; CDR3 protein: ASSPNPRLAGLETQY
D gene: -; V gene: TRBV5-1; J gene: TRBJ2-2; CDR3 protein: ASSTGFPGELF
D gene: -; V gene: TRBV6-1; J gene: TRBJ1-5; CDR3 protein: ASSEGRVYNQPQH
D gene: -; V gene: TRBV6-5; J gene: TRBJ2-6; CDR3 protein: ASSLLAGGSNVLT
D gene: -; V gene: TRBV18; J gene: TRBJ1-5; CDR3 protein: ASSAGSNQPQH
D gene: TRBD2; V gene: TRBV19; J gene: TRBJ2-3; CDR3 protein: ASSVGGEGRTDTQY
D gene: TRBD1; V gene: TRBV11-2; J gene: TRBJ2-5; CDR3 protein: ASSLGTGQETQY
D gene: -; V gene: TRBV3-1/TRBV3-2; J gene: TRBJ1-1; CDR3 protein: ASSQDLGSPDTEAF
D gene: -; V gene: TRBV4-1; J gene: TRBJ2-1; CDR3 protein: ASSPEPLAFSYNEQF
D gene: TRBD1; V gene: TRBV30; J gene: TRBJ2-7; CDR3 protein: AWNRGHEQY
D gene: TRBD2; V gene: TRBV29-1; J gene: TRBJ2-6; CDR3 protein: SVGSGGGVAGANVLT
D gene: TRBD2; V gene: TRBV9; J gene: TRBJ2-3; CDR3 protein: ASSKGTSGGKDTQY
D gene: -; V gene: TRBV18; J gene: TRBJ1-2; CDR3 protein: ASSPAQEGYGYT
D gene: TRBD1; V gene: TRBV20-1; J gene: TRBJ1-1; CDR3 protein: SASRYRGDEAF
D gene: TRBD1; V gene: TRBV25-1; J gene: TRBJ2-1; CDR3 protein: ASSASGTGENEQF
D gene: -; V gene: TRBV11-3; J gene: TRBJ2-7; CDR3 protein: ASSPFTGDYEQY
D gene: TRBD1; V gene: TRBV19; J gene: TRBJ1-5; CDR3 protein: ASSAPGQDNQPQH
D gene: -; V gene: TRBV5-6; J gene: TRBJ1-2; CDR3 protein: ASSLYGFGLRDYGYT
D gene: -; V gene: TRBV27; J gene: TRBJ2-5; CDR3 protein: ASSFSGTRRETQY